Each of the 27 T cell receptor beta chains below was sequenced from the same sample in a study of blood T cell repertoires in COVID-19. Only in-frame clones appear in the TCRdb table, and some are missing; sequencing was by immunoSEQ multiplex PCR. This sample has tens of thousands of clones; 75% to 95% occur once, and the top ten carry around 12%. The specimen sequenced was peripheral blood. These receptors all come from a human donor with active COVID-19. The donor label of this sample is uncertain.

The rearrangement joins TRBV7-2 to TRBJ1-5; D not certain. This CDR3 spans 13 amino acids. V lost 3 bases and J 7 bases, leaving 10 bases between the germline ends. The germline V gene encodes CDR1 SGHTA and CDR2 FQGNSA. CDR3 loop: CASSLDQAQPQHF. The CDR3 bases are TGTGCCAGCAGCTTGGATCAGGCCCAGCCCCAGCATTTT.

This rearrangement joins TRBV5-6 to TRBJ1-5, with 7 positions matching TRBD1. CDR3 length: 18 amino acids. Germline V gene data show CDR1 as SGHDT and CDR2 as YYEEEE. The ends lost 4 bases at V and 5 bases at J; junction bases unmatched: 18. The CDR3 coding sequence is TGTGCCAGCAGCCTGCGACAGACAGGGCGAGGTGGGGATCAGCCCCAGCATTTT. It yields the protein CASSLRQTGRGGDQPQHF.

In this sample, this clone turned up once. The gene calls are TRBV28 and TRBJ1-2, with TRBD1 matching 9 bases. This CDR3 is built from 15 residues. Germline CDR1 reads MDHEN; CDR2 reads SYDVKM. The trim removed 6 bases at V and 4 bases at J, leaving 9 bases unmatched. CDR3 nucleotides: TGTGCCAGCAGAGAGTCCGGGACAGGGTCCTATGGCTACACCTTC. This gives the protein CASRESGTGSYGYTF.

The CDR3, as DNA: TGTGCCAGCAGCTCAGGACTAGCAGCAGATACGCAGTATTTT. As protein: CASSSGLAADTQYF. The rearrangement uses TRBV7-3 and TRBJ2-3, with 8 bases fitting TRBD2. Trimming cost V 4 bases and J 4 bases; bases outside gene matches: 4. This CDR3 spans 14 amino acids. CDR1 SGHTA and CDR2 FQGTGA come from the germline V gene.

The chain uses TRBV28 and TRBJ1-5; D is unresolved. The CDR3 is 12 residues long. CDR1 is MDHEN, CDR2 SYDVKM, per germline. Trimming pared 8 bases from V and 7 bases from J, leaving 12 bases between. The CDR3 nucleotides are TGTGCCAGCGGTTCAACAGACCAGCCCCAGCATTTT. Protein product: CASGSTDQPQHF.

The CDR3 sequence: CASSQDLPYEQYF. The CDR3 nucleotides are TGCGCCAGCAGCCAAGATCTCCCCTACGAGCAGTACTTC. The rearrangement uses TRBV4-3 and TRBJ2-7; D is unclear. The CDR3 has 13 amino acids. Germline CDR1 and CDR2: LGHNA and YSLEER. V shed 0 bases and J shed 2 bases, with 5 bases lying between them.

The V call is TRBV27, the J call TRBJ1-5, with 10 nucleotides matching TRBD1. The CDR3 spans 15 residues. Germline V gene sequence: CDR1 MNHEY, CDR2 SMNVEV (reference sequence). The J segment lost 5 bases and the V segment lost 5 bases, leaving 6 bases of the junction unmatched. The CDR3 DNA sequence: TGTGCCAGCAGTCCAGGACAGGGGGGATATCAGCCCCAGCATTTT. The encoded protein is CASSPGQGGYQPQHF.

CDR3 sequence: CASSVGTSVAYEQYF. The CDR3 nucleotides are TGTGCCAGCAGCGTGGGGACTAGCGTAGCCTACGAGCAGTACTTC. The rearrangement links TRBV9 to TRBJ2-7, with 10 bases matching TRBD2. The CDR3 runs 15 residues. The V segment lost 2 bases and the J segment 2 bases; nucleotides outside the gene matches: 4. From germline, CDR1 is SGDLS and CDR2 YYNGEE.

The chain combines TRBV7-9 with TRBJ1-6; possible D gene TRBD1, 5 bases. CDR1 and CDR2 (germline): SEHNR, FQNEAQ (reference sequence). This CDR3 is 14 amino acids long. The V end was cut by 7 bases, the J end by 6 bases, with 13 bases between. In DNA form, the CDR3 reads TGTGCCAGCACCCTCGAGACAGTTAATTCACCCCTCCACTTT. It specifies CASTLETVNSPLHF.

This chain connects TRBV3-1 (or the pseudogene TRBV3-2) to TRBJ2-1; no reliable D call. CDR1 LGHDT and CDR2 YNNKEL come from the germline V gene (reference sequence). V gave up 5 bases and J gave up 5 bases, with 16 bases separating them. CDR3 length equals 15 residues. In DNA, the CDR3 is TGTGCCAGCAGCGCGCTCCTTCATTCCGACAATGAGCAGTTCTTC. It yields the protein CASSALLHSDNEQFF.

This chain links TRBV5-1 with TRBJ2-7; 9 positions match TRBD2. CDR1 and CDR2 from the germline V gene are SGHRS and YFSETQ. The CDR3 extends over 15 amino acids. Germline trimming cut 4 bases from V and 6 bases from J; bases unmatched to any gene: 11. In nucleotides, the CDR3 is TGCGCCAGCAGCGAATCCGGGACTAGCTTGAGCGAGCAGTACTTC. Translation gives CASSESGTSLSEQYF.

The rearrangement links TRBV24-1 to TRBJ2-2, with D possibly matching TRBD1 (5 bases). CDR3 length equals 15 residues. Trimming took off 3 bases at V and 4 bases at J, with 11 bases between the two ends. Germline V CDR1 and CDR2: KGHDR, SFDVKD. CDR3 sequence (DNA): TGTGCCACCAGTGATGCTGGGGCGAGCACCGGGGAGCTGTTTTTT. Residues: CATSDAGASTGELFF.

The rearrangement links TRBV6-2 or TRBV6-3 to TRBJ2-3; D might be TRBD2 (6 bases). Germline V CDR1 and CDR2: MNHEY, SVGEGT. Trimming removed 4 bases from V and 0 bases from J, with 11 bases in between. The CDR3 totals 15 residues. CDR3 DNA sequence: TGTGCCAGCAGTTGGGACTTGGAAAGCACAGATACGCAGTATTTT. Its protein is CASSWDLESTDTQYF.

This clone was found once. The V and J genes are TRBV2 and TRBJ2-5; the D gene is possibly TRBD1 (6 bases). Germline V CDR1 and CDR2: SNHLY, FYNNEI. Deletions cut 5 bases from V and 5 bases from J, with 15 bases between. This CDR3 is 14 amino acids long. CDR3 loop: CASSFRGYGETQYF. For the CDR3, the DNA is TGTGCCAGCAGTTTCAGGGGTTACGGGGAGACCCAGTACTTC.

The chain recombines TRBV6-6 with TRBJ2-1, with 11 nucleotides matching TRBD2. This CDR3 contains 14 residues. Per germline, CDR1 MNHNY and CDR2 SVGAGI (reference sequence). Trimming at V came to 7 bases and at J to 7 bases, leaving 6 bases not matched to a gene. CDR3 sequence reads: CASNGASGRNEQFF. CDR3 sequence (DNA): TGTGCCAGCAACGGAGCTAGCGGGAGGAATGAGCAGTTCTTC.

The chain employs TRBV6-2 or TRBV6-3 and TRBJ2-7; 10 positions match TRBD1. The length of the CDR3 is 15 residues. CDR1 and CDR2 (germline): MNHEY, SVGEGT. J lost 2 bases, V lost 5 bases, and 6 bases had no gene match. CDR3 in DNA: TGTGCCAGCAGTGTTCCGGGACAGGGGACCTACGAGCAGTACTTC. It encodes CASSVPGQGTYEQYF.

This clone was counted a single time. The genes are TRBV7-2 and TRBJ2-3; 11 nucleotides match TRBD2. There are 18 residues in the CDR3. Germline V gives CDR1 SGHTA, CDR2 FQGNSA. V was pared by 5 bases and J by 5 bases, with 15 bases of the junction left unmatched. The chain's CDR3 is CASSPSSTSGTLRDTQYF. CDR3 sequence (DNA): TGTGCCAGCAGCCCCAGTTCGACTAGCGGGACGTTGAGAGATACGCAGTATTTT. Using reference TRBV7-2 and TRBJ2-3 for the parts outside the CDR3, the full variable domain is GAGVSQSPSNKVTEKGKDVELRCDPISGHTALYWYRQSLGQGLEFLIYFQGNSAPDKSGLPSDRFSAERTGGSVSTLTIQRTQQEDSAVYLCASSPSSTSGTLRDTQYFGPGTRLTVL.

The V call is TRBV9, the J call TRBJ1-6; D is ambiguous. The germline V gene encodes CDR1 SGDLS and CDR2 YYNGEE. Trimming removed 4 bases from V and 0 bases from J, with 8 bases in between. There are 15 residues in the CDR3. In nucleotides, the CDR3 is TGTGCCAGCAGCCCATCGGTCTCCTATAATTCACCCCTCCACTTT. This sequence encodes CASSPSVSYNSPLHF.

This clone occurred once. The V gene is TRBV24-1, the J gene TRBJ2-1; 8 nucleotides match TRBD1. From germline, CDR1 is KGHDR and CDR2 SFDVKD. The CDR3 is made up of 15 amino acids. The V segment lost 3 bases and the J segment 1 base; nucleotides outside the gene matches: 1. The CDR3 coding sequence is TGTGCCACCAGTGATACAGGGGGTTCCTACAATGAGCAGTTCTTC. As protein: CATSDTGGSYNEQFF.

The chain employs TRBV7-9 and TRBJ2-3; a possible D gene is TRBD2 (6 bases). CDR1 is SEHNR, CDR2 FQNEAQ, per germline (reference sequence). V lost 1 base and J lost 1, with 15 bases in between. The length of the CDR3 is 17 residues. The CDR3 region is CASSLGLGGAGTDTQYF. CDR3 DNA: TGTGCCAGCAGCTTAGGGCTGGGGGGAGCCGGCACAGATACGCAGTATTTT.

The V call is TRBV19, the J call TRBJ2-1; 12 bases are shared with TRBD2. The CDR3 sequence is 18 residues long. Germline V lookup: CDR1 LNHDA, CDR2 SQIVND (reference sequence). The junction had 8 bases not matched to a gene; V was cut back by 5 bases and J by 0 bases. Here the CDR3 reads CASSVRTSGASSYNEQFF. The DNA for the CDR3 is TGTGCCAGTAGTGTCAGGACTAGCGGGGCAAGCTCCTACAATGAGCAGTTCTTC.

The chain couples TRBV5-4 to TRBJ1-2; possible D gene TRBD1, 5 bases. The ends were cut back, 3 bases at V and 8 bases at J, with 14 bases in the middle. Germline V CDR1 and CDR2: SGHNT, YYREEE (reference sequence). The CDR3 contains 13 residues. The CDR3, as DNA: TGTGCCAGCAGCTCGGGACTAGAGGGGGGCTACACCTTC. Translating gives CASSSGLEGGYTF.

V gene TRBV30 combines with J gene TRBJ2-7, with D maybe TRBD2 (5 bases). Germline V lookup: CDR1 GTSNPN, CDR2 SVGIG (reference sequence). The CDR3 runs to 11 residues. V lost 7 bases to trimming and J lost 3 bases, with 10 bases between them. CDR3 nucleotides: TGTGCCTCCGAACTAGACTACGAGCAGTACTTC. Its protein product is CASELDYEQYF.

The gene calls are TRBV13 and TRBJ2-5; D is possibly TRBD1 (7 bases). CDR3 length equals 18 residues. The V and J ends lost 0 bases and 4 bases respectively, with 21 bases between them. The germline CDR1 and CDR2 sequences are PRHDT and FYEKMQ (reference sequence). The CDR3 bases are TGTGCCAGCAGCTTAGGCTCAGGGGGAGGTGGTCTAGTAGAGACCCAGTACTTC. This encodes CASSLGSGGGGLVETQYF.

CDR3 bases: TGTGCCAGCAGCCAGCTAGGGGACTCTGGAAACACCATATATTTT. It encodes CASSQLGDSGNTIYF. This sequence joins TRBV7-8 and TRBJ1-3, with D possibly matching TRBD1 (5 bases). With 5 bases removed from V and 0 bases from J, the gap between germline ends came to 11 bases. The CDR3 length is 15 residues. CDR1 SGHVS and CDR2 FQNEAQ come from the germline V gene.

In DNA, the CDR3 is TGTGCCAGCAGTCCCGTAGCGGGAGGGAGGAAAAACATTCAGTACTTC. Amino acids: CASSPVAGGRKNIQYF. This chain connects TRBV28 to TRBJ2-4, with 11 nucleotides matching TRBD2. Germline-derived CDR1 and CDR2 are MDHEN and SYDVKM. CDR3 length equals 16 residues. V lost 5 bases to trimming and J lost 4 bases; unmatched junction nucleotides: 7.

The chain joins TRBV5-5 to TRBJ1-6; TRBD1 agrees at 9 bases. This CDR3 has 16 residues. With V trimmed by 4 bases and J by 9 bases, 11 bases remained unmatched. From germline, CDR1 is SGHKS and CDR2 YYEKEE (reference sequence). CDR3: CASSPAWDRESSPLHF. For the CDR3, the DNA is TGTGCCAGCAGCCCCGCCTGGGACAGGGAAAGTTCACCCCTCCACTTT.